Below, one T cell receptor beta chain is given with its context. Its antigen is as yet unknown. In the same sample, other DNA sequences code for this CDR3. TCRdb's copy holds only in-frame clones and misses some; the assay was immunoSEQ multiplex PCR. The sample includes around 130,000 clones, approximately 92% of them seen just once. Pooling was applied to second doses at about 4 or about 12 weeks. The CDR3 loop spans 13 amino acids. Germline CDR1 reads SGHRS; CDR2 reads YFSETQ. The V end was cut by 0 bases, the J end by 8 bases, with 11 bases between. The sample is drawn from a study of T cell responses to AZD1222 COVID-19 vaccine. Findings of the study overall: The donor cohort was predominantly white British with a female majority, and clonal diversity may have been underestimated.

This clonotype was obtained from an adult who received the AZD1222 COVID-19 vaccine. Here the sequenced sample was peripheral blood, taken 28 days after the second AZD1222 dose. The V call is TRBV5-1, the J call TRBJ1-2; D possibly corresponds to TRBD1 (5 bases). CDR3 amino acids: CASSLGPGNGYTF. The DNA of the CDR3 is TGCGCCAGCAGCTTGGGCCCAGGGAACGGCTACACCTTC.